The clone carrying this TCR beta chain was seen only a few times. This entry comes from a study of blood T cell repertoires in COVID-19. Background on the study: The United States, Italy and Spain were the sources of the acute and convalescent COVID-19 samples.

The CDR3 is 13 residues long. The V and J ends lost 5 bases and 6 bases respectively, with 11 bases between them. Data came from immunoSEQ multiplex PCR; TCRdb stores just in-frame clones and leaves some out. The sample contains about 140,000 clones, under 85% of which appear only once. The J gene is TRBJ2-1, the V gene TRBV12-3 or TRBV12-4; D is possibly TRBD2 (5 bases). The origin of this receptor is a human donor in a cohort sampled during active COVID-19. The sequenced sample was peripheral blood. DNA for the CDR3: TGTGCCAGCAGTCCTACGGCGGGCAATGAGCAGTTCTTC. Its translation: CASSPTAGNEQFF.